The 22 T cell receptor beta chains presented below share a single source sample, sequenced in a study of PD-L1 blockade in urothelial cancer. Clones were sequenced by immunoSEQ multiplex PCR, and TCRdb holds only the in-frame ones, with some missing. The sample carries 25,000 to 35,000 clones, around 86% recorded once. Sample: PBMCs, taken around atezolizumab (anti-PD-L1) treatment. All receptors derive from a man in his forties or fifties with urothelial cancer.

The chain links TRBV30 to TRBJ2-7; TRBD1 matches 9 bases. CDR1 and CDR2 (germline): GTSNPN, SVGIG (reference sequence). Trimming took 8 bases from V and 6 from J; bases not matched to a gene: 8. CDR3 size: 12 residues. The CDR3 coding sequence is TGTGCCCTCAGCCGGGACAGGGTCGAGCAGTACTTC. It encodes CALSRDRVEQYF.

This chain uses TRBV7-9 with TRBJ2-2; D ambiguous. The CDR3 runs to 13 residues. Germline CDR1 reads SEHNR; CDR2 reads FQNEAQ (reference sequence). Trimming stripped 5 bases from V and 1 base from J, with 5 bases between. The CDR3 DNA is TGTGCCAGCAGCCGCGGGAACACCGGGGAGCTGTTTTTT. Its translation is CASSRGNTGELFF.

V usage is TRBV28 and J usage is TRBJ1-5; D possibly corresponds to TRBD1 (6 bases). Germline V lookup: CDR1 MDHEN, CDR2 SYDVKM. This CDR3 comprises 15 residues. V lost 1 base, J lost 8 bases, and 15 bases lay in between. The CDR3 is CASSLFGQGSKPQHF. The CDR3 DNA is TGTGCCAGCAGTTTATTTGGGCAGGGGAGCAAGCCCCAGCATTTT.

Notes on this clone: The junction does not match germline at one end; this may be a read error. The rearrangement uses TRBV7-7 and TRBJ2-5, with 10 positions matching TRBD1. Germline values: CDR1 SSHAT, CDR2 FNYEAQ (reference sequence). The CDR3 contains 13 residues. The CDR3 here is CASSWTGGETQYF. In DNA form, the CDR3 reads TGTGCTAGCAGCTGGACAGGGGGAGAGACCCAGTACTTC. The entire variable domain, with the rest obtained from reference TRBV7-7 and TRBJ2-5, is as follows: GAGVSQSPRYKVTKRGQDVTLRCDPISSHATLYWYQQALGQGPEFLTYFNYEAQPDKSGLPSDRFSAERPEGSISTLTIQRTEQRDSAMYRCASSWTGGETQYFGPGTRLLVL.

The table lists this clone with a count of one. V usage is TRBV9 and J usage is TRBJ2-2; 11 bases map to TRBD1. This CDR3 region has 17 residues. From germline, CDR1 is SGDLS and CDR2 YYNGEE. V lost 5 bases and J lost 5; bases outside the gene matches: 11. CDR3 protein: CASSARGTGGSTGELFF. DNA for the CDR3: TGTGCCAGCAGTGCTCGCGGGACAGGGGGAAGTACCGGGGAGCTGTTTTTT.

The chain joins TRBV6-5 to TRBJ2-4; D is undetermined. V was pared by 0 bases and J by 6 bases, with 12 bases between. There are 15 residues in the CDR3. Germline V CDR1 and CDR2: MNHEY, SVGAGI. The CDR3 is CASSYSIAGLNIQYF. CDR3 bases: TGTGCCAGCAGTTACTCGATAGCTGGCCTAAACATTCAGTACTTC.

The chain is built from TRBV27 and TRBJ2-1, with a tentative D call TRBD2 (6 bases). The CDR3 totals 12 residues. CDR1 MNHEY and CDR2 SMNVEV come from the germline V gene (reference sequence). Deletions cut 3 bases from V and 10 bases from J, with 10 bases between. CDR3 bases: TGTGCCAGCAGTTTGGGGGGAGTGGAGCAGTTCTTC. Amino acid sequence: CASSLGGVEQFF.

The chain employs TRBV6-1 and TRBJ2-7, with a possible D match to TRBD2 (6 bases). The V and J ends lost 3 bases and 2 bases respectively, with 14 bases between them. Germline-derived CDR1 and CDR2 are MNHNS and SASEGT. The length of the CDR3 is 15 residues. CDR3 loop: CASSDLGRRAYEQYF. CDR3 in DNA: TGTGCCAGCAGTGATTTAGGTAGGAGGGCCTACGAGCAGTACTTC.

J is TRBJ2-1 and V is TRBV2, with 12 bases fitting TRBD2. Germline V lookup: CDR1 SNHLY, CDR2 FYNNEI. V lost 10 bases to trimming and J lost 1 base; unmatched junction nucleotides: 2. This CDR3 has 14 residues. The CDR3 region has the DNA TGTGCCACCCTAGCGGGAGGGTCCTACAATGAGCAGTTCTTC. Translating gives CATLAGGSYNEQFF. The whole variable domain, remainder taken from reference TRBV2 and TRBJ2-1, is EPEVTQTPSHQVTQMGQEVILRCVPISNHLYFYWYRQILGQKVEFLVSFYNNEISEKSEIFDDQFSVERPDGSNFTLKIRSTKLEDSAMYFCATLAGGSYNEQFFGPGTRLTVL.

The V gene is TRBV6-4, the J gene TRBJ2-2; possible D gene TRBD2, 6 bases. Per the germline V gene, CDR1 is MRHNA and CDR2 is SNTAGT. Trimming left V 4 bases short and J 4 bases short, with 16 bases between. The CDR3 is made up of 16 amino acids. CDR3 coding DNA: TGTGCCAGCAGTGCTGAAGAGGGCGGGGTCACCGGGGAGCTGTTTTTT. Its translation is CASSAEEGGVTGELFF.

V gene TRBV19 combines with J gene TRBJ2-7; 12 bases agree with TRBD1. CDR3 length equals 13 residues. Trimming cost V 5 bases and J 12 bases; bases outside gene matches: 8. The germline V gene has CDR1 LNHDA and CDR2 SQIVND (reference sequence). CDR3 amino acids: CASSPKGQGALYF. Written as DNA, the CDR3 is TGTGCCAGTAGTCCCAAGGGACAGGGGGCTTTGTACTTC.

This clone was recorded once. The CDR3 loop is CASSLGHGASIYGYTF. The CDR3 coding sequence is TGCGCCAGCAGCTTGGGGCATGGGGCCTCGATATATGGCTACACCTTC. V is TRBV5-1 and J is TRBJ1-2; a weak D match, TRBD1 (5 bases). The CDR3 consists of 16 residues. Trimming shortened V by 0 bases and J by 5 bases, and 17 bases separated the two germline ends. Germline V gives CDR1 SGHRS, CDR2 YFSETQ.

This clone was observed a few times. The chain links TRBV7-8 to TRBJ2-7, with unresolved D. The V and J ends lost 3 bases and 3 bases respectively, with 3 bases between them. Germline-derived CDR1 and CDR2 are SGHVS and FQNEAQ. The CDR3 runs 11 residues. The CDR3: CASSFLYEQYF. In DNA form, the CDR3 reads TGTGCCAGCAGCTTCCTCTACGAGCAGTACTTC.

The V and J genes are TRBV12-5 and TRBJ2-1; the match to TRBD2 covers 12 bases. V lost 3 bases to trimming and J lost 6 bases; unmatched junction nucleotides: 3. Germline values: CDR1 LGHNT, CDR2 FRNRAP. The CDR3 runs 15 residues. CDR3 in amino acids: CASGLMGLAGNEQFF. The CDR3 DNA follows: TGTGCTAGTGGTTTAATGGGACTAGCGGGCAATGAGCAGTTCTTC.

The genes are TRBV7-2 and TRBJ2-1, with D uncertain. The V end lost 6 bases, the J end lost 10 bases, and 25 bases lay between the germline ends. This CDR3 region has 16 residues. The V gene's germline CDR1 is SGHTA and CDR2 FQGNSA. CDR3 sequence: CASRTAPVSPHLEQFF. For the CDR3, the DNA is TGTGCCAGCAGAACTGCACCCGTTAGCCCCCATTTAGAGCAGTTCTTC.

This chain links TRBV10-3 with TRBJ1-1; D remains unclear. Germline CDR1 ENHRY, CDR2 SYGVKD. The CDR3 extends over 16 amino acids. Trimming left V 0 bases short and J 7 bases short, with 18 bases between. For the CDR3, the DNA is TGTGCCATCAGTGAGTCTCCCCCTAGGATAACGGGTGAAGCTTTCTTT. Amino acid sequence: CAISESPPRITGEAFF.

CDR3 sequence reads: CASSQERFSGAITAQETQYF. The DNA of the CDR3 is TGCGCCAGCAGCCAAGAGAGATTTAGTGGGGCAATTACAGCGCAAGAGACCCAGTACTTC. V gene TRBV4-1 combines with J gene TRBJ2-5; D is perhaps TRBD1 (5 bases). CDR1 and CDR2 from the germline V gene are MGHRA and YSYEKL. The V end was cut by 0 bases, the J end by 2 bases, with 25 bases between. The CDR3 is 20 residues long.

The chain carries TRBV5-6 and TRBJ2-5; 8 nucleotides agree with TRBD1. Trimming cost V 4 bases and J 1 base; bases outside gene matches: 6. The CDR3 runs 15 residues. CDR1 and CDR2 (germline): SGHDT, YYEEEE. CDR3 bases: TGTGCCAGCAGCCCCGGACAGGGACTCCAAGAGACCCAGTACTTC. Amino acid sequence: CASSPGQGLQETQYF.

The chain employs TRBV10-3 and TRBJ2-2; 10 bases are shared with TRBD2. Looked up from germline, CDR1 is ENHRY and CDR2 is SYGVKD. The J segment lost 0 bases and the V segment lost 5 bases, leaving 3 bases of the junction unmatched. There are 16 residues in the CDR3. CDR3 amino acids: CAISTSGDPNTGELFF. The CDR3 nucleotides are TGTGCCATCAGTACTAGCGGGGACCCGAACACCGGGGAGCTGTTTTTT.

The chain couples TRBV6-6 to TRBJ2-7; D is uncertain. V was trimmed by 6 bases and J by 0 bases, leaving 12 bases between them. CDR1 is MNHNY and CDR2 is SVGAGI in the germline V gene (reference sequence). The CDR3 contains 14 residues. The CDR3 region is CASSGDHSSYEQYF. The CDR3 DNA follows: TGTGCCAGCAGCGGCGATCACAGCTCCTACGAGCAGTACTTC.

The V and J genes are TRBV4-1 and TRBJ2-2; TRBD2 matches 10 bases. V dropped 0 bases and J dropped 7; count of bases not matched to a gene: 14. Germline assignment: CDR1 MGHRA and CDR2 YSYEKL. This CDR3 is built from 19 residues. Here the CDR3 DNA reads TGCGCCAGCAGCCAAGAAAGATGGCTAGCGGGAGTTATTGGCGGGGAGCTGTTTTTT. Amino acid sequence: CASSQERWLAGVIGGELFF.

The chain uses TRBV4-3 and TRBJ2-2; D gene uncertain. This CDR3 has 16 residues. Per the germline V gene, CDR1 is LGHNA and CDR2 is YSLEER. V lost 0 bases to trimming and J lost 5 bases, with 13 bases between them. CDR3 sequence: CASSQDHRTRTGELFF. CDR3 sequence (DNA): TGCGCCAGCAGCCAAGATCACCGAACGAGGACCGGGGAGCTGTTTTTT.